Listed here are 16 T cell receptor beta chains from one sample, sequenced in a study of CD8+ T cells in alopecia areata (dated by TCRdb to 2016 to 2019). The treatment or condition label, as the study defines it: oral pan-JAK inhibitor, 5-10 mg twice daily. The library was prepared using the immunoSEQ multiplex PCR assay. To provide template for TCR sequencing, every sample had RNA extracted and reverse transcribed into cDNA. The source is immuneACCESS, and TCRdb retained only in-frame sequences with V and J called. Part of the clones is not carried over; for the studies checked, unresolved V genes explain less than half of this, and the remainder is unexplained. The sample contains fewer than 110,000 clones, about nine tenths of them found a single time. The ten largest clonotypes hold over 8.5% of the sample. The material sequenced was CD8+ T cells sorted from blood, taken between weeks 30 and 35, from a patient treated with tofacitinib. The receptors stem from a human donor with alopecia areata.

The chain carries TRBV29-1 and TRBJ1-2, with D perhaps TRBD1 (5 bases). Per germline, CDR1 SQVTM and CDR2 ANQGSEA. There are 12 residues in the CDR3. V lost 2 bases and J lost 7, with 11 bases in between. The CDR3 protein is CSVEQGSAGYTF. The CDR3 DNA reads as TGCAGCGTTGAACAGGGAAGCGCTGGCTACACCTTC.

The chain uses TRBV29-1 and TRBJ1-5; unclear D gene. V dropped 4 bases and J dropped 1 base, with 11 bases sitting between them. The germline CDR1 and CDR2 sequences are SQVTM and ANQGSEA. This CDR3 comprises 14 residues. The CDR3 DNA is TGCAGCGTTGTCCTGGAGGGAAGCAATCAGCCCCAGCATTTT. Protein product: CSVVLEGSNQPQHF.

This sequence joins TRBV6-1 and TRBJ1-1; no reliable D call. Germline loops: CDR1 MNHNS, CDR2 SASEGT. The CDR3 loop spans 12 amino acids. The ends were cut back, 6 bases at V and 11 bases at J, with 16 bases in the middle. The CDR3 is CASRDARAWAFF. The CDR3 nucleotides read TGTGCCAGCAGGGACGCACGGGCGTGGGCTTTCTTT.

This clone was seen only once. The chain links TRBV7-8 to TRBJ2-1, with no clear D. Germline lookup yields CDR1 SGHVS and CDR2 FQNEAQ. V lost 5 bases and J 8 bases, leaving 10 bases between the germline ends. The CDR3 is 12 residues long. Here the CDR3 DNA reads TGTGCCAGCAGCCCGCCAAGCTATGAGCAGTTCTTC. It yields the protein CASSPPSYEQFF. The full variable domain, in which reference TRBV7-8 and TRBJ2-1 provide the parts outside the CDR3, is GAGVSQSPRYKVAKRGQDVALRCDPISGHVSLFWYQQALGQGPEFLTYFQNEAQLDKSGLPSDRFFAERPEGSVSTLKIQRTQQEDSAVYLCASSPPSYEQFFGPGTRLTVL.

This clone has only one observation. The V call is TRBV30, the J call TRBJ2-1, with 8 bases identical to TRBD2. CDR1 and CDR2 from the germline V gene are GTSNPN and SVGIG (reference sequence). The CDR3 sequence is 12 residues long. Losses at the gene ends were 4 bases for V and 4 bases for J; bases not matched to a gene: 0. CDR3 bases: TGTGCCTGGACTAGCGGGTACAATGAGCAGTTCTTC. Encoded protein: CAWTSGYNEQFF.

The rearrangement joins TRBV5-4 to TRBJ1-1; possible D gene TRBD1, 6 bases. This CDR3 spans 16 amino acids. Trimming shortened V by 4 bases and J by 4 bases, and 20 bases separated the two germline ends. The germline CDR1 and CDR2 sequences are SGHNT and YYREEE (reference sequence). CDR3 sequence: CASSPGEGGVGTEAFF. DNA for the CDR3: TGTGCCAGCAGCCCCGGGGAAGGGGGGGTTGGCACTGAAGCTTTCTTT.

The chain links TRBV16 to TRBJ2-1; 12 positions agree with TRBD1. Trimming removed 4 bases from V and 14 bases from J; junction bases left unmatched: 9. The CDR3 contains 14 residues. Germline V CDR1 and CDR2: KGHSY, FQNENV. CDR3 residues: CASSPPGQGAGEFF. The CDR3 coding sequence is TGTGCCAGCAGCCCTCCGGGACAGGGGGCCGGGGAGTTCTTC.

The genes are TRBV4-1 and TRBJ2-2; possible D gene TRBD2, 5 bases. Germline CDR1 is MGHRA and CDR2 is YSYEKL. The CDR3 extends over 16 amino acids. Trimming left V 8 bases short and J 2 bases short, with 18 bases between. For the CDR3, the DNA is TGCGCCAGCGCAGCCATAGCCAGCGGAAACACCGGGGAGCTGTTTTTT. This gives the protein CASAAIASGNTGELFF.

The rearrangement joins TRBV6-5 to TRBJ2-7; D possibly corresponds to TRBD2 (5 bases). CDR3 length equals 15 residues. Germline V lookup: CDR1 MNHEY, CDR2 SVGAGI. Trimming stripped 6 bases from V and 4 bases from J, with 19 bases between. CDR3 DNA sequence: TGTGCCAGCAGCCCCGGTTTTAGCGACGGATACGAGCAGTACTTC. It codes for CASSPGFSDGYEQYF.

This clone was counted a single time. V usage is TRBV27 and J usage is TRBJ2-1; TRBD2 aligns across 8 bases. J gave up 8 bases and V 2 bases, and 8 bases lay outside the gene matches. The germline V gene encodes CDR1 MNHEY and CDR2 SMNVEV (reference sequence). There are 15 residues in the CDR3. CDR3 amino acids: CASSLEGLVSDEQFF. The CDR3 DNA sequence: TGTGCCAGCAGTTTAGAGGGACTAGTTAGCGATGAGCAGTTCTTC.

This chain links TRBV7-6 with TRBJ2-7; D remains unclear. With 4 bases removed from V and 5 bases from J, the gap between germline ends came to 9 bases. This CDR3 has 12 residues. Germline values: CDR1 SGHVS, CDR2 FNYEAQ. The CDR3: CASSSLFDEQYF. The CDR3 coding sequence is TGTGCCAGCAGCTCCCTCTTCGACGAGCAGTACTTC. Supplemented by reference TRBV7-6 and TRBJ2-7, the full variable domain reads GAGVSQSPRYKVTKRGQDVALRCDPISGHVSLYWYRQALGQGPEFLTYFNYEAQQDKSGLPNDRFSAERPEGSISTLTIQRTEQRDSAMYRCASSSLFDEQYFGPGTRLTVT.

The gene calls are TRBV30 and TRBJ2-2; TRBD1 matches at 10 bases. J lost 5 bases, V lost 5 bases, and 8 bases had no gene match. The CDR3 totals 15 residues. Germline V gene data show CDR1 as GTSNPN and CDR2 as SVGIG (reference sequence). This CDR3 reads CAWEGDRGDTGELFF. The DNA of the CDR3 is TGTGCCTGGGAGGGGGACAGGGGTGATACCGGGGAGCTGTTTTTT.

This clone was picked up one time. V usage is TRBV7-2 and J usage is TRBJ1-1, with 7 bases lining up with TRBD1. Losses at the gene ends were 0 bases for V and 3 bases for J; bases not matched to a gene: 1. Germline lookup yields CDR1 SGHTA and CDR2 FQGNSA. This CDR3 spans 14 amino acids. The CDR3 region has the DNA TGTGCCAGCAGCTTAGCAGACAGGGACACTGAAGCTTTCTTT. This encodes CASSLADRDTEAFF.

The sample holds a few counts of this clone. This chain connects TRBV5-6 to TRBJ2-7; 9 bases match TRBD1. The length of the CDR3 is 14 residues. Germline V gene lookup returns CDR1 SGHDT and CDR2 YYEEEE. The junction had 5 bases not matched to a gene; V was cut back by 3 bases and J by 4 bases. CDR3 nucleotide sequence: TGTGCCAGCAGCTGGGAGGACAGGGGATACGAGCAGTACTTC. The encoded protein is CASSWEDRGYEQYF.

This clone was picked up a small number of times. The rearrangement joins TRBV30 to TRBJ2-2; 7 positions agree with TRBD2. This CDR3 contains 12 residues. Germline assignment: CDR1 GTSNPN and CDR2 SVGIG (reference sequence). V lost 8 bases, J lost 5 bases, and 5 bases stayed unmatched. Here the CDR3 reads CAGVGGTGELFF. In DNA, the CDR3 is TGTGCCGGAGTGGGAGGGACCGGGGAGCTGTTTTTT.

The chain combines TRBV6-5 with TRBJ2-5; TRBD1 might be the D (6 bases). The CDR3 length is 15 residues. Trimming cost V 1 base and J 5 bases, with 14 bases left between them. The germline V gene encodes CDR1 MNHEY and CDR2 SVGAGI. CDR3 sequence reads: CASSYFPSDRETQYF. CDR3 in DNA: TGTGCCAGCAGTTACTTCCCCTCTGACAGGGAGACCCAGTACTTC.